These 15 T cell receptor beta chains were sequenced from one sample in a study of T cell responses to AZD1222 COVID-19 vaccine. Clones were sequenced by immunoSEQ multiplex PCR, and TCRdb holds only the in-frame ones, with some missing. The sample carries hundreds of thousands of clones, roughly 91% recorded once. This material consisted of peripheral blood, taken on day 0 of MenACWY control vaccination. The receptors originated from an adult in good health.

This rearrangement joins TRBV5-6 to TRBJ1-3; no clear D gene. V shed 0 bases and J shed 4 bases, with 11 bases lying between them. Germline V gene sequence: CDR1 SGHDT, CDR2 YYEEEE. The CDR3 has 15 amino acids. CDR3 bases: TGTGCCAGCAGCTTGGCCGATATAGCAGGAAACACCATATATTTT. Its translation is CASSLADIAGNTIYF. The variable domain in full, with the rest retrieved from reference TRBV5-6 and TRBJ1-3, is DAGVTQSPTHLIKTRGQQVTLRCSPKSGHDTVSWYQQALGQGPQFIFQYYEEEERQRGNFPDRFSGHQFPNYSSELNVNALLLGDSALYLCASSLADIAGNTIYFGEGSWLTVV.

The chain carries TRBV6-5 and TRBJ1-6, with a tentative D call TRBD1 (6 bases). Trimming left V 10 bases short and J 4 bases short, with 11 bases between. The germline gives CDR1 MNHEY, CDR2 SVGAGI. The CDR3 is 13 amino acids. The CDR3 bases are TGTGCCACCGCGGACAGTTATAATTCACCCCTCCACTTT. Translating it yields CATADSYNSPLHF.

This chain links TRBV7-6 with TRBJ1-4; D perhaps matches TRBD1 (6 bases). The germline V gene has CDR1 SGHVS and CDR2 FNYEAQ. The CDR3 runs to 14 residues. The V end was cut by 1 base, the J end by 7 bases, with 10 bases between. The CDR3 here is CASSLGTAVEKLFF. In DNA, the CDR3 is TGTGCCAGCAGCTTAGGGACAGCGGTTGAAAAACTGTTTTTT.

CDR3 protein: CASSRREERDSPLHF. In DNA, the CDR3 is TGTGCCAGCAGTCGCAGGGAGGAGAGGGATTCACCCCTCCACTTT. The rearrangement links TRBV28 to TRBJ1-6; perhaps TRBD1 as D (5 bases). The CDR3 covers 15 residues. V gave up 5 bases and J gave up 8 bases, with 16 bases separating them. The germline V gene encodes CDR1 MDHEN and CDR2 SYDVKM. The full variable domain, completed using reference TRBV28 and TRBJ1-6, is DVKVTQSSRYLVKRTGEKVFLECVQDMDHENMFWYRQDPGLGLRLIYFSYDVKMKEKGDIPEGYSVSREKKERFSLILESASTNQTSMYLCASSRREERDSPLHFGNGTRLTVT.

This chain connects TRBV6-6 to TRBJ1-2; a weak D match, TRBD1 (6 bases). The CDR3 spans 14 residues. V was cut by 2 bases and J by 4 bases, with 11 bases left in between. Germline CDR1 reads MNHNY; CDR2 reads SVGAGI (reference sequence). The CDR3 sequence: CASSYGQGPYGYTF. The CDR3 bases are TGTGCCAGCAGTTACGGGCAGGGGCCCTATGGCTACACCTTC.

The chain recombines TRBV30 with TRBJ2-5; 8 nucleotides align to TRBD2. V was pared by 2 bases and J by 5 bases, with 10 bases of the junction left unmatched. Germline CDR1 GTSNPN, CDR2 SVGIG (reference sequence). This CDR3 is built from 15 residues. CDR3 loop: CAWSSLAGFRETQYF. Written as DNA, the CDR3 is TGTGCCTGGAGTTCCCTAGCGGGTTTCCGGGAGACCCAGTACTTC.

The chain is built from TRBV19 and TRBJ1-6; TRBD1 agrees at 9 bases. From germline, CDR1 is LNHDA and CDR2 SQIVND (reference sequence). Unmatched junction bases numbered 4, after V lost 3 bases and J lost 7 bases. The CDR3 is 15 residues long. CDR3 in amino acids: CASSIIGTGNSPLHF. CDR3 DNA: TGTGCCAGTAGTATTATTGGGACAGGGAATTCACCCCTCCACTTT.

The rearrangement links TRBV7-2 to TRBJ1-1; 8 positions match TRBD1. This CDR3 has 14 amino acids. J was trimmed by 4 bases and V by 6 bases; bases with no gene match: 7. Germline V gene data show CDR1 as SGHTA and CDR2 as FQGNSA. The CDR3 spells CASSPRQGRTEAFF. DNA for the CDR3: TGTGCCAGCAGTCCCCGACAGGGGCGCACTGAAGCTTTCTTT.

The chain has TRBV29-1 and TRBJ1-2; maybe TRBD1 (5 bases). CDR3 length equals 13 residues. Trimming took off 7 bases at V and 8 bases at J, with 20 bases between the two ends. CDR1 SQVTM and CDR2 ANQGSEA come from the germline V gene. The CDR3 reads CSASRDGVRGYTF. The CDR3 bases are TGCAGCGCGTCCCGGGACGGCGTTCGGGGCTACACCTTC. Full variable domain (missing parts from reference TRBV29-1 and TRBJ1-2): SAVISQKPSRDICQRGTSLTIQCQVDSQVTMMFWYRQQPGQSLTLIATANQGSEATYESGFVIDKFPISRPNLTFSTLTVSNMSPEDSSIYLCSASRDGVRGYTFGSGTRLTVV.

The chain links TRBV15 to TRBJ2-6; D may be TRBD2 (5 bases). The length of the CDR3 is 16 residues. Germline-derived CDR1 and CDR2 are LNHNV and YYDKDF (reference sequence). V gave up 5 bases and J gave up 0 bases, with 11 bases separating them. The CDR3 reads CATSPRGGSGANVLTF. CDR3 DNA: TGTGCCACCAGCCCGAGAGGAGGCTCTGGGGCCAACGTCCTGACTTTC.

This clone was detected a few times. V usage is TRBV19 and J usage is TRBJ1-1; D remains ambiguous. This CDR3 has 14 residues. CDR1 is LNHDA, CDR2 SQIVND, per germline (reference sequence). The V and J ends lost 4 bases and 3 bases respectively, with 12 bases between them. The CDR3 DNA reads TGTGCCAGTAGTAGCCGGCTTTCAGACACTGAAGCTTTCTTT. It is translated as CASSSRLSDTEAFF.

CDR3 nucleotide sequence: TGTGCCAGCAGCTTAGGAGGCAGGAATAATTCACCCCTCCACTTT. As protein: CASSLGGRNNSPLHF. The chain links TRBV7-2 to TRBJ1-6; D is unresolved. This CDR3 comprises 15 residues. From germline, CDR1 is SGHTA and CDR2 FQGNSA. Trimming pared 1 base from V and 5 bases from J, leaving 9 bases between.

This clone was seen a single time. This chain links TRBV3-1 (or the pseudogene TRBV3-2) with TRBJ2-7; the match to TRBD2 covers 9 bases. CDR3 size: 13 residues. CDR1 and CDR2 from the germline V gene are LGHDT and YNNKEL (reference sequence). Trimming took 5 bases from V and 7 from J; bases not matched to a gene: 6. CDR3 bases: TGTGCCAGCAGCGAGAGCGGGGGGAGGGAGCAGTACTTC. It encodes CASSESGGREQYF.

This chain uses TRBV2 with TRBJ2-2; either TRBD1 or TRBD2 may supply D (6 bases each). CDR3 size: 16 residues. Between the trimmed V and J ends, which lost 6 bases and 1 base, there was a span of 15 bases. The V gene's germline CDR1 is SNHLY and CDR2 FYNNEI. CDR3 sequence reads: CASSPRRGRNTGELFF. The CDR3 nucleotides read TGTGCCAGCAGCCCCAGGAGGGGGAGGAACACCGGGGAGCTGTTTTTT.

V and J are TRBV5-1 and TRBJ1-1; 8 positions match TRBD1. Germline V CDR1 and CDR2: SGHRS, YFSETQ. The V and J ends lost 3 bases and 1 base, in that order; junction bases with no gene match: 5. The CDR3 sequence is 15 residues long. The CDR3 nucleotides are TGCGCCAGCAGCTGGCAGGGGGCGCCGAACACTGAAGCTTTCTTT. Translation gives CASSWQGAPNTEAFF.